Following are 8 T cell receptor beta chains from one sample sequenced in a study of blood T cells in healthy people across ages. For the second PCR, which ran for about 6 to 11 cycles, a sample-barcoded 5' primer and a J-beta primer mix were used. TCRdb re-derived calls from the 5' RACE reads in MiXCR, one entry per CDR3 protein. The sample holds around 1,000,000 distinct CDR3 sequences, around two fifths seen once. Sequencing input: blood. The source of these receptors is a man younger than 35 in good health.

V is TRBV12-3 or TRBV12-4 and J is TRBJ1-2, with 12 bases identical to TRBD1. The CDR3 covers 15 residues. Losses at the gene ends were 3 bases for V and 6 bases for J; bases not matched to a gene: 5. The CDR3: CASSFGTGGEDGYTF. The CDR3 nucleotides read TGTGCCAGCAGTTTTGGGACAGGGGGCGAGGATGGCTACACCTTC.

The CDR3 region is CASSQDLGQGEETQYF. In DNA, the CDR3 is TGCGCCAGCAGCCAAGATCTTGGCCAGGGAGAAGAGACCCAGTACTTC. The J gene is TRBJ2-5, the V gene TRBV4-3; D tentatively reads TRBD1 or TRBD2 (5 bases each). Trimming shortened V by 0 bases and J by 3 bases, and 14 bases separated the two germline ends. Germline CDR1 is LGHNA and CDR2 is YSLEER. This CDR3 has 16 residues.

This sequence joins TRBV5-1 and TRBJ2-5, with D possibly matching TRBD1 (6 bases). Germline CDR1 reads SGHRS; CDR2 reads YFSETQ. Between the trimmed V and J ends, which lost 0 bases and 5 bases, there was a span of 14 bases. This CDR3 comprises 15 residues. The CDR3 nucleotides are TGCGCCAGCAGCTTGGCCCAGGGGAGCTTGGAGACCCAGTACTTC. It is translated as CASSLAQGSLETQYF.

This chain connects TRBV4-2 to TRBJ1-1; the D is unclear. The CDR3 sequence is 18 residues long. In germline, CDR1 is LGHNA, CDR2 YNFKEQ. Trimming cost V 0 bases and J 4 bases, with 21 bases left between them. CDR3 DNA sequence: TGTGCCAGCAGCCAAGACATCCCCGTGTCTTCTCGGGGCACTGAAGCTTTCTTT. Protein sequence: CASSQDIPVSSRGTEAFF.

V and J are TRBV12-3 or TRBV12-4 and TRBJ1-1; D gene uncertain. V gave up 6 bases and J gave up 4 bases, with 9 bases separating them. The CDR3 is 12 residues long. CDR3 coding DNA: TGTGCCAGCAGGGGGATGGTCACTGAAGCTTTCTTT. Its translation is CASRGMVTEAFF.

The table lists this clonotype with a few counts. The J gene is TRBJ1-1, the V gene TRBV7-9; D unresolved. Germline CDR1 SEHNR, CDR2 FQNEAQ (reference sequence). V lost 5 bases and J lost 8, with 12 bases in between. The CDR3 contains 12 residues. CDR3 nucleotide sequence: TGTGCCAGCAGCCTCCATTCAGCGGAAGCTTTCTTT. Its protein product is CASSLHSAEAFF.

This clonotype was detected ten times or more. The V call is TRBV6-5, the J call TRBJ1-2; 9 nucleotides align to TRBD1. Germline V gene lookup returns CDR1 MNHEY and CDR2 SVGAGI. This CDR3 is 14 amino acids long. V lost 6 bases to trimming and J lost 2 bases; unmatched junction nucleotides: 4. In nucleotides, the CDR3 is TGTGCCAGCAGCCGGGGACAGGGAAACTATGGCTACACCTTC. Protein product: CASSRGQGNYGYTF.

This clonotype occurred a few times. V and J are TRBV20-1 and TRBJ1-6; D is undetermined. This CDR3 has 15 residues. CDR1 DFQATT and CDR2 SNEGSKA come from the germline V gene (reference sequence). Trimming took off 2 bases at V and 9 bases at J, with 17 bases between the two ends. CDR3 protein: CSARPTTRLSSPLHF. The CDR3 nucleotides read TGCAGTGCTAGACCGACAACTCGACTTAGTTCACCCCTCCACTTT.